This T cell receptor (beta chain) was found in a study of beta chain features in type 1 diabetes. Overall study: All of the samples together had 107,917,701 sorted cells examined. General study results and limits: Compared to healthy donors, patients appeared to have naive, central memory and Treg TCRB repertoires that were more alike. There was no resolution here of whether HLA type influences TCRB rearrangement.

The authors sorted CD4+ naive, central memory, regulatory and stem cell-like memory cells via CD45RO/CCR7/CD25/CD127/CD95/CD27. Expressed TCRB transcripts were sequenced because the entire RNA isolate underwent reverse transcription. Libraries were prepared by immunoSEQ multiplex PCR; TCRdb keeps only in-frame clonotypes and omits some of them. There are over 700,000 clones in the sample; about a sixth occur only once, and 0.02% to 0.03% lies in the top ten. V shed 3 bases and J shed 4 bases, with 19 bases lying between them. The germline CDR1 and CDR2 sequences are SGHDT and YYEEEE. This CDR3 contains 16 residues. Notes on this clone: Its specificity is unknown.

This sequence joins TRBV5-6 and TRBJ1-2; the D gene is possibly TRBD1 (6 bases). Sequencing was performed on naive CD4+ T cells from blood. The sequence came from a young woman in good health. CDR3 residues: CASSSQSPDSRYGYTF. CDR3 coding DNA: TGTGCCAGCAGCTCCCAAAGCCCGGACAGTCGCTATGGCTACACCTTC.